These 24 T cell receptor beta chains were sequenced from one sample in a study of blood T cell repertoires in COVID-19. Here immunoSEQ multiplex PCR was the method, and the copy in TCRdb shows in-frame clones only, minus some. The data show 200,000 to 300,000 clones, 87% seen once. The source material was peripheral blood. The receptor set was obtained from a man aged 18-30 years with active or convalescent COVID-19.

This rearrangement joins TRBV12-3 or TRBV12-4 to TRBJ2-7; 8 bases align to TRBD2. This CDR3 is 12 amino acids long. V was clipped by 7 bases and J by 5 bases; unmatched bases: 4. The CDR3, as DNA: TGTGCCAGCACCGGGGGGGAGGACGAGCAGTACTTC. Translating gives CASTGGEDEQYF.

The V call is TRBV27, the J call TRBJ1-2, with no clear D. The CDR3 is made up of 12 amino acids. CDR1 is MNHEY and CDR2 is SMNVEV in the germline V gene (reference sequence). V lost 4 bases and J 8 bases, leaving 11 bases between the germline ends. The CDR3 DNA is TGTGCCAGCAGTTCTTACGGTCGCGGCTACACCTTC. It codes for CASSSYGRGYTF.

With regard to this clone: The same CDR3 can be traced to other DNA sequences in this sample. This chain uses TRBV7-2 with TRBJ1-5; no firm D call. There are 14 residues in the CDR3. From germline, CDR1 is SGHTA and CDR2 FQGNSA. Trimming took 1 base from V and 4 from J, leaving 8 bases between them. Here the CDR3 DNA reads TGTGCCAGCAGCTTAGTTGGAGGGAATCAGCCCCAGCATTTT. The encoded protein is CASSLVGGNQPQHF.

The chain joins TRBV7-2 to TRBJ2-5; 9 bases are shared with TRBD2. CDR3 length equals 19 residues. The germline V gene has CDR1 SGHTA and CDR2 FQGNSA. Trimming at V came to 0 bases and at J to 3 bases, leaving 14 bases not matched to a gene. DNA of the CDR3: TGTGCCAGCAGCTTAGCGCGCGGGGGTTTAGCGGGAGATGAAGAGACCCAGTACTTC. Translation gives CASSLARGGLAGDEETQYF.

The chain is built from TRBV4-3 and TRBJ1-1; no reliable D call. The V gene's germline CDR1 is LGHNA and CDR2 YSLEER. V was trimmed by 1 base and J by 4 bases, leaving 10 bases between them. CDR3 length: 14 residues. The CDR3 DNA is TGCGCCAGCAGCCAAGGGCTTTCGGGCACTGAAGCTTTCTTT. This translates into CASSQGLSGTEAFF.

In nucleotides, the CDR3 is TGTGCCAGCAGCAATTCTCCCGGGACAGGCTATGGCTACACCTTC. As protein: CASSNSPGTGYGYTF. The chain is built from TRBV6-4 and TRBJ1-2; 8 bases match TRBD1. The CDR3 has 15 amino acids. Germline-derived CDR1 and CDR2 are MRHNA and SNTAGT. V trimming: 6 bases; J trimming: 4 bases; junction bases outside the gene matches: 10.

V and J are TRBV5-5 and TRBJ2-3, with D maybe TRBD1 (6 bases). Germline loops: CDR1 SGHKS, CDR2 YYEKEE (reference sequence). The CDR3 loop spans 14 amino acids. V shed 1 base and J shed 6 bases, with 12 bases lying between them. The CDR3 sequence: CASSLQGIFDTQYF. In DNA form, the CDR3 reads TGTGCCAGCAGCTTGCAGGGGATATTTGATACGCAGTATTTT.

The rearrangement uses TRBV2 and TRBJ2-7; TRBD1 might be the D (6 bases). The CDR3 spans 13 residues. V was cut by 5 bases and J by 0 bases, with 8 bases left in between. Germline V CDR1 and CDR2: SNHLY, FYNNEI. The CDR3 here is CASSTGSSYEQYF. Written as DNA, the CDR3 is TGTGCCAGCAGTACAGGGAGCTCCTACGAGCAGTACTTC. Filled out from reference TRBV2 and TRBJ2-7, the complete variable domain reads EPEVTQTPSHQVTQMGQEVILRCVPISNHLYFYWYRQILGQKVEFLVSFYNNEISEKSEIFDDQFSVERPDGSNFTLKIRSTKLEDSAMYFCASSTGSSYEQYFGPGTRLTVT.

The chain joins TRBV6-4 to TRBJ2-4; D gene ambiguous. Germline loops: CDR1 MRHNA, CDR2 SNTAGT. V dropped 0 bases and J dropped 0 bases, with 12 bases sitting between them. CDR3 length: 17 amino acids. The CDR3 region has the DNA TGTGCCAGCAGTGACTCGGCCCGAACCTTAGCCAAAAACATTCAGTACTTC. It encodes CASSDSARTLAKNIQYF.

V is TRBV5-5 and J is TRBJ1-5; 9 bases fit TRBD1. This CDR3 contains 16 residues. The ends lost 5 bases at V and 1 base at J; junction bases unmatched: 7. Germline V gene lookup returns CDR1 SGHKS and CDR2 YYEKEE (reference sequence). The CDR3 region is CASRLTGGRSNQPQHF. The CDR3 coding sequence is TGTGCCAGCAGGCTTACAGGGGGCCGAAGCAATCAGCCCCAGCATTTT.

The chain is built from TRBV6-2 or TRBV6-3 and TRBJ1-5, with a weak D call TRBD1 (5 bases). The germline V gene has CDR1 MNHEY and CDR2 SVGEGT. The CDR3 is 14 amino acids. Trimming removed 2 bases from V and 2 bases from J, with 7 bases in between. CDR3 region: CASSYGGGNQPQHF. The CDR3 DNA reads as TGTGCCAGCAGTTACGGAGGGGGCAATCAGCCCCAGCATTTT.

The chain carries TRBV7-6 and TRBJ2-7; TRBD2 aligns across 9 bases. This CDR3 contains 15 residues. Trimming at V came to 5 bases and at J to 5 bases, leaving 10 bases not matched to a gene. Germline-derived CDR1 and CDR2 are SGHVS and FNYEAQ. Written as DNA, the CDR3 is TGTGCCAGCAGCGGTGGGCGGGGGGGAACCCACGAGCAGTACTTC. Residues: CASSGGRGGTHEQYF.

J is TRBJ1-4 and V is TRBV12-5; tentative D call: TRBD1 (6 bases). Between the trimmed V and J ends, which lost 4 bases and 5 bases, there was a span of 8 bases. Looked up from germline, CDR1 is LGHNT and CDR2 is FRNRAP. The CDR3 has 13 amino acids. The DNA for the CDR3 is TGTGCTAGTGGTTCAGGACAGAATGAAAAACTGTTTTTT. Its translation: CASGSGQNEKLFF.

The rearrangement links TRBV30 to TRBJ1-3; 7 bases agree with TRBD1. V lost 3 bases, J lost 1 base, and 12 bases stayed unmatched. The CDR3 totals 17 residues. The germline CDR1 and CDR2 sequences are GTSNPN and SVGIG (reference sequence). This chain's CDR3 is CAWRGLGRGYSGNTIYF. The CDR3 DNA follows: TGTGCCTGGAGAGGTCTCGGCAGGGGGTATTCTGGAAACACCATATATTTT. Full variable domain (remainder filled in from reference TRBV30 and TRBJ1-3): SQTIHQWPATLVQPVGSPLSLECTVEGTSNPNLYWYRQAAGRGLQLLFYSVGIGQISSEVPQNLSASRPQDRQFILSSKKLLLSDSGFYLCAWRGLGRGYSGNTIYFGEGSWLTVV.

The rearrangement uses TRBV30 and TRBJ2-3; D possibly corresponds to TRBD2 (6 bases). The CDR3 spans 14 residues. V was shortened by 2 bases and J by 0 bases, with 9 bases between the two germline ends. Germline V lookup: CDR1 GTSNPN, CDR2 SVGIG (reference sequence). The CDR3 region is CAWSMTRSTDTQYF. DNA of the CDR3: TGTGCCTGGAGTATGACTAGGAGCACAGATACGCAGTATTTT.

This chain joins TRBV5-4 and TRBJ2-7; 8 bases agree with TRBD1. J lost 0 bases, V lost 4 bases, and 6 bases had no gene match. The CDR3 has 15 amino acids. From germline, CDR1 is SGHNT and CDR2 YYREEE (reference sequence). DNA of the CDR3: TGTGCCAGCAGCCCGGACAGGGCATACTCCTACGAGCAGTACTTC. Translated, it gives CASSPDRAYSYEQYF. The whole variable domain, filled in from reference TRBV5-4 and TRBJ2-7, reads ETGVTQSPTHLIKTRGQQVTLRCSSQSGHNTVSWYQQALGQGPQFIFQYYREEENGRGNFPPRFSGLQFPNYSSELNVNALELDDSALYLCASSPDRAYSYEQYFGPGTRLTVT.

A remark on this clone: This same CDR3 is encoded by further DNA sequences in the sample. This sequence joins TRBV28 and TRBJ1-1; D is unresolved. V was shortened by 3 bases and J by 0 bases, with 2 bases between the two germline ends. The CDR3 consists of 12 residues. CDR1 is MDHEN and CDR2 is SYDVKM in the germline V gene. CDR3 coding DNA: TGTGCCAGCAGTTTTATGAACACTGAAGCTTTCTTT. It encodes CASSFMNTEAFF.

J is TRBJ2-5 and V is TRBV5-6; TRBD1 matches 9 bases. With 0 bases clipped from V and 3 bases from J, the junction kept 9 bases outside the gene matches. CDR1 is SGHDT, CDR2 YYEEEE, per germline. The CDR3 sequence is 17 residues long. The CDR3 sequence is CASSLGAGQGMEETQYF. CDR3 DNA sequence: TGTGCCAGCAGCTTGGGGGCGGGACAGGGAATGGAAGAGACCCAGTACTTC.

The V call is TRBV4-3, the J call TRBJ1-4; 7 bases are shared with TRBD1. The CDR3 totals 18 residues. V dropped 1 base and J dropped 3; count of bases not matched to a gene: 11. The germline gives CDR1 LGHNA, CDR2 YSLEER. The CDR3 reads CASSQGGNRGRANEKLFF. The CDR3 nucleotides are TGCGCCAGCAGCCAAGGGGGAAACAGGGGACGTGCTAATGAAAAACTGTTTTTT.

The chain couples TRBV27 to TRBJ2-2, with 13 bases identical to TRBD2. The CDR3 has 19 amino acids. V gave up 8 bases and J gave up 1 base; unmatched junction bases: 13. Germline assignment: CDR1 MNHEY and CDR2 SMNVEV (reference sequence). The CDR3 coding sequence is TGTGCCAGCCAGGCGGGGACTAGCGGGACGAGGTTGAACACCGGGGAGCTGTTTTTT. Protein: CASQAGTSGTRLNTGELFF.

V gene TRBV28 combines with J gene TRBJ1-5; D is perhaps TRBD1 (6 bases). CDR1 MDHEN and CDR2 SYDVKM come from the germline V gene. The length of the CDR3 is 14 residues. V lost 5 bases to trimming and J lost 9 bases, with 17 bases between them. CDR3 in DNA: TGTGCCAGCAGTCCACTCAGGGGTGGGTGGCCCCAGCATTTT. Amino acid sequence: CASSPLRGGWPQHF.

This rearrangement joins TRBV7-2 to TRBJ1-1; D gene unclear. V was cut by 2 bases and J by 1 base, with 8 bases left in between. The CDR3 length is 14 residues. Germline assignment: CDR1 SGHTA and CDR2 FQGNSA. The CDR3 DNA is TGTGCCAGCAGCTTACAGGTCACGAACACTGAAGCTTTCTTT. It encodes CASSLQVTNTEAFF.

V is TRBV27 and J is TRBJ1-4, with 7 positions matching TRBD1. The CDR3 totals 15 residues. J was trimmed by 5 bases and V by 6 bases; bases with no gene match: 9. In germline, CDR1 is MNHEY, CDR2 SMNVEV (reference sequence). The CDR3: CASSSNRDRNEKLFF. CDR3 in DNA: TGTGCCAGCAGCTCAAACCGGGACAGAAATGAAAAACTGTTTTTT. Looking up the rest from reference TRBV27 and TRBJ1-4 gives the full variable domain: EAQVTQNPRYLITVTGKKLTVTCSQNMNHEYMSWYRQDPGLGLRQIYYSMNVEVTDKGDVPEGYKVSRKEKRNFPLILESPSPNQTSLYFCASSSNRDRNEKLFFGSGTQLSVL.

The chain recombines TRBV11-2 with TRBJ2-3; TRBD1 is a possible D gene (6 bases). Germline CDR1 is SGHAT and CDR2 is FQNNGV. V dropped 1 base and J dropped 1 base, with 12 bases sitting between them. CDR3 length: 16 amino acids. The CDR3 sequence is CASSLVGGLRTDTQYF. The CDR3 DNA reads TGTGCCAGCAGCTTAGTTGGGGGCCTTCGCACAGATACGCAGTATTTT. Drawing the rest from reference TRBV11-2 and TRBJ2-3, the complete variable domain is EAGVAQSPRYKIIEKRQSVAFWCNPISGHATLYWYQQILGQGPKLLIQFQNNGVVDDSQLPKDRFSAERLKGVDSTLKIQPAKLEDSAVYLCASSLVGGLRTDTQYFGPGTRLTVL.